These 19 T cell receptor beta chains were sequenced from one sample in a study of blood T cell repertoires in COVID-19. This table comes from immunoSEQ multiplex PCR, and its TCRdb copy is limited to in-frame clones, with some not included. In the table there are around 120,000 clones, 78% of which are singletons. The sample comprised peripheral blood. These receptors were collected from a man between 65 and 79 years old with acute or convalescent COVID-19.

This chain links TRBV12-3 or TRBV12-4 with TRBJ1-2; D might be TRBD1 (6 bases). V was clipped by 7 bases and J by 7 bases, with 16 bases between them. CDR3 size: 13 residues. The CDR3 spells CASTSMTGGGYTF. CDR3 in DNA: TGTGCCAGCACCTCTATGACAGGCGGTGGCTACACCTTC.

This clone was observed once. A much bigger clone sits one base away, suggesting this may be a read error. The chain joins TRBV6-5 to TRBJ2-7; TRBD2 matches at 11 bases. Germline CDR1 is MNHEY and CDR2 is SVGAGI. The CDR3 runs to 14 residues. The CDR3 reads CVSELAGALYEQYF. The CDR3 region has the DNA TGTGTCAGCGAACTAGCGGGGGCCTTATACGAGCAGTACTTC.

In DNA, the CDR3 is TGTGCCAGCAGCCAAGCCCGGTCGTCGCCCGAGCAGTTCTTC. This encodes CASSQARSSPEQFF. The V gene is TRBV4-2, the J gene TRBJ2-1, with D unclear. Deletions cut 1 base from V and 10 bases from J, with 14 bases between. In germline, CDR1 is LGHNA, CDR2 YNFKEQ. CDR3 length: 14 residues.

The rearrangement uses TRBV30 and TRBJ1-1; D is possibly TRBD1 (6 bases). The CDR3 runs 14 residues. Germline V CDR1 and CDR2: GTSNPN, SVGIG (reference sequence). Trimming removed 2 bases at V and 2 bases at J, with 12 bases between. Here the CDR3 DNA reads TGTGCCTGGAGTAAATTGACAGGAAACACTGAAGCTTTCTTT. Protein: CAWSKLTGNTEAFF.

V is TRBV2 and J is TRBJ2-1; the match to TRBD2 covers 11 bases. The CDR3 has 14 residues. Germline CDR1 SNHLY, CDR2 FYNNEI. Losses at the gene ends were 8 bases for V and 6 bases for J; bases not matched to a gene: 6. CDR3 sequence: CASEGLAVFNEQFF. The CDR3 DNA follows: TGTGCCAGCGAGGGACTAGCGGTGTTCAATGAGCAGTTCTTC.

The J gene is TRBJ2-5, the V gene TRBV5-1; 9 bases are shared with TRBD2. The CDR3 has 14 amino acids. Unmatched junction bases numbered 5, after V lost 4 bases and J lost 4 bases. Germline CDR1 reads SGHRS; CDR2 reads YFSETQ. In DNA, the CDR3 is TGCGCCAGCAGCCAGGGACTAGCCCGAGAGACCCAGTACTTC. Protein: CASSQGLARETQYF.

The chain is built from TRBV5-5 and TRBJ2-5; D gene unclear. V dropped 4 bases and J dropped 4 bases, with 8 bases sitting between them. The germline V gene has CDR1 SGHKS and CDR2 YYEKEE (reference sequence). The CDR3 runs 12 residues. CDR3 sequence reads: CASSVALETQYF. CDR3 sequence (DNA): TGTGCCAGCAGCGTGGCCTTAGAGACCCAGTACTTC.

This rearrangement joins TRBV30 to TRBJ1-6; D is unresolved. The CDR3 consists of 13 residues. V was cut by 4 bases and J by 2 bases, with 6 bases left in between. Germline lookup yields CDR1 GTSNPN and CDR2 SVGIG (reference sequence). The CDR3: CAWKSAYNSPLHF. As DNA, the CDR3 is TGTGCCTGGAAGTCGGCCTATAATTCACCCCTCCACTTT.

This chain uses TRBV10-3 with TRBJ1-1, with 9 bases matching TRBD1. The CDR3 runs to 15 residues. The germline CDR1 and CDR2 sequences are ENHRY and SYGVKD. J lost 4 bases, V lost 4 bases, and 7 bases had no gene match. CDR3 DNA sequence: TGTGCCATCAGTGCCCGGGACAGGGCGGGCACTGAAGCTTTCTTT. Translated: CAISARDRAGTEAFF.

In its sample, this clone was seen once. The CDR3 coding sequence is TGCGCCAGCAGCCGAGCTCTTACGTCGGGGAACACTGAAGCTTTCTTT. Translating it yields CASSRALTSGNTEAFF. The J gene is TRBJ1-1, the V gene TRBV4-1; no clear D gene. Germline assignment: CDR1 MGHRA and CDR2 YSYEKL. Trimming removed 4 bases at V and 1 base at J, with 16 bases between. This CDR3 contains 16 residues.

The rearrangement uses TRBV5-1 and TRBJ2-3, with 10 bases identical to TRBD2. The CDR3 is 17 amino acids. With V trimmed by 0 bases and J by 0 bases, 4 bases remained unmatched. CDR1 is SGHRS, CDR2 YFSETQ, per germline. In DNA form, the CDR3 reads TGCGCCAGCAGCTTGGGTCTAGCGGGGGCCAGCACAGATACGCAGTATTTT. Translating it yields CASSLGLAGASTDTQYF.

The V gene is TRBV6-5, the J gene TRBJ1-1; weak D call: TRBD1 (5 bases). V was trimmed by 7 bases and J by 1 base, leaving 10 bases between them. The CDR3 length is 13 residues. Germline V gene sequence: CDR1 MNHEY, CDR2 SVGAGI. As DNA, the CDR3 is TGTGCCAGCAACAGGACACAGAACACTGAAGCTTTCTTT. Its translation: CASNRTQNTEAFF.

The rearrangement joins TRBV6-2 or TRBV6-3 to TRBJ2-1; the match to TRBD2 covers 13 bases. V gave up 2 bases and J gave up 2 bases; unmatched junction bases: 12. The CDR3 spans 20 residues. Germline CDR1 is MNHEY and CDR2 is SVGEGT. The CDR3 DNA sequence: TGTGCCAGCAGTTACCCGACTAGCGGGGGGCCCCACGGGCCCTACAATGAGCAGTTCTTC. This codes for CASSYPTSGGPHGPYNEQFF.

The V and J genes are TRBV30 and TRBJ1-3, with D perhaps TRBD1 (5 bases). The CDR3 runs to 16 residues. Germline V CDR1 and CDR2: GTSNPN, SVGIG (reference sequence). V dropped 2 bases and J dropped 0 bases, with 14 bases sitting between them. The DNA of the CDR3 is TGTGCCTGGAGTCCACTGGGGGGGAGCTCTGGAAACACCATATATTTT. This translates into CAWSPLGGSSGNTIYF.

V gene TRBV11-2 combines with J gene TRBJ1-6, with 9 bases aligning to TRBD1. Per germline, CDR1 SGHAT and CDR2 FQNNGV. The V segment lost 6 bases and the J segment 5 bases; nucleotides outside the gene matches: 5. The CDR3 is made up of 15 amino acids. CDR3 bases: TGTGCCAGCAGGCTTCGGACAGGGGATAATTCACCCCTCCACTTT. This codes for CASRLRTGDNSPLHF.

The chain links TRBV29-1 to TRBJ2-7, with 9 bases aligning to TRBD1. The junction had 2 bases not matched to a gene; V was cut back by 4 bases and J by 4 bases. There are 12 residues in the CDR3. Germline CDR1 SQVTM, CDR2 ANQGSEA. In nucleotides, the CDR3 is TGCAGCGTTGGGACAGGGGCTTACGAGCAGTACTTC. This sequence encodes CSVGTGAYEQYF.

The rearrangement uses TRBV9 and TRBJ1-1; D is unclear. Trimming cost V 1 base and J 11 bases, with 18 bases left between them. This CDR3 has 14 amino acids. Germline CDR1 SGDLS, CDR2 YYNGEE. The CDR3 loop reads CASSVSSVFSEAFF. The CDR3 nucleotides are TGTGCCAGCAGCGTATCCTCCGTTTTTAGCGAGGCTTTCTTT.

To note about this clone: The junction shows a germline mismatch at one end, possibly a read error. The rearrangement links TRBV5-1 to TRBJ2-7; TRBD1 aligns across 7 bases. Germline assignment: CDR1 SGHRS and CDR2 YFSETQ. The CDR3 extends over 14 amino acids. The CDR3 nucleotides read TGCGCCAGCAGCTTGGTAGGGGGCTCCCACGAGCAGTACTTC. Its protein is CASSLVGGSHEQYF.

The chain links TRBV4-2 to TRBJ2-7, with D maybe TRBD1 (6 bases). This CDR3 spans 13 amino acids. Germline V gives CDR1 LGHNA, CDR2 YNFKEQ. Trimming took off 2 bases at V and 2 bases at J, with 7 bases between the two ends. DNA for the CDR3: TGTGCCAGCAGCCAACGGGACACCTACGAGCAGTACTTC. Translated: CASSQRDTYEQYF.